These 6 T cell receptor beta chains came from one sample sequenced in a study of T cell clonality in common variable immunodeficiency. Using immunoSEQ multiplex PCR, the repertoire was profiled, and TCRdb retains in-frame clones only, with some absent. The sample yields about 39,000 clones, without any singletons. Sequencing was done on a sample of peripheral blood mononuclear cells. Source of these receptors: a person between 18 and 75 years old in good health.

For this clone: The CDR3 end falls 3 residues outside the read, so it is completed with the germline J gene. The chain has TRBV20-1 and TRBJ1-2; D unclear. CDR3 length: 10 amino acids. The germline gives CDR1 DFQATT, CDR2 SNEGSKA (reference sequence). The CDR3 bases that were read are TGCAGTGCTACGTTACGGGGC. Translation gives CSATLRG. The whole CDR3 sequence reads CSATLRGYTF.

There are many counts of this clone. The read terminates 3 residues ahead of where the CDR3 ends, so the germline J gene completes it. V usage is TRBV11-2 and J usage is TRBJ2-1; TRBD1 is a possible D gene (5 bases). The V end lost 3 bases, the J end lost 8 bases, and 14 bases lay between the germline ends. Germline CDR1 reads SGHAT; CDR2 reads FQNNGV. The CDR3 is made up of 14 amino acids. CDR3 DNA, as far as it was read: TGTGCCAGCAGCTTCGATAGGAAAGGGGATGAG. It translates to CASSFDRKGDE. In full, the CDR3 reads CASSFDRKGDEQFF.

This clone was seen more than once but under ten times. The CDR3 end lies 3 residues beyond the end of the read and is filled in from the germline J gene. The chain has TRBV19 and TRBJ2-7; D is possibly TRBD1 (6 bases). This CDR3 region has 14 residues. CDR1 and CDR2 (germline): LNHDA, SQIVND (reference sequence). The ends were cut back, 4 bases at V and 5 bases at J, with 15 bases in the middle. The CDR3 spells CASSSWQGRDEQYF. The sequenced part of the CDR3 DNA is TGTGCCAGTAGTAGTTGGCAGGGGAGAGACGAG.

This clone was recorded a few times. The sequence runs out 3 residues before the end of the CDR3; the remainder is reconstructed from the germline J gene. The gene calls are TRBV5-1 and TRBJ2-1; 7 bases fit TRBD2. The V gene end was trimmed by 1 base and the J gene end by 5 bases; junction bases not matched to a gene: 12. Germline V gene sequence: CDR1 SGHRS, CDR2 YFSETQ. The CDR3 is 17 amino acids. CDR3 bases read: TGCGCCAGCAGCTTGAGAGGCGGGAGCATGACACACAATGAG. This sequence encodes CASSLRGGSMTHNE. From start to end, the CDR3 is CASSLRGGSMTHNEQFF.

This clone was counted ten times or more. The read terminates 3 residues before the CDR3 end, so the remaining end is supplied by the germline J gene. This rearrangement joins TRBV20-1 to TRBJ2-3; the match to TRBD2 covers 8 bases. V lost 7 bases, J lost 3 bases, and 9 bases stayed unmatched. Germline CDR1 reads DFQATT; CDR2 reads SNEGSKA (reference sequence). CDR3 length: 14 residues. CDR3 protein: CSVRLALGTDTQYF. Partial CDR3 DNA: TGCAGTGTTCGACTAGCGCTCGGGACAGATACG.

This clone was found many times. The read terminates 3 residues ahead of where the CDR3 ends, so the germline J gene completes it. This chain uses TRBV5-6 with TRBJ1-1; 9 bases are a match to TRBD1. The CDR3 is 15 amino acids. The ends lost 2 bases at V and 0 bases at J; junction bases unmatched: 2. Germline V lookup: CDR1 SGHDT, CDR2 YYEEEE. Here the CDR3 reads CASSLGDRVNTEAFF. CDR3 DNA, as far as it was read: TGTGCCAGCAGCTTAGGGGACAGGGTGAACACTGAA. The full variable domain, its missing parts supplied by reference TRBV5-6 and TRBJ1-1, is DAGVTQSPTHLIKTRGQQVTLRCSPKSGHDTVSWYQQALGQGPQFIFQYYEEEERQRGNFPDRFSGHQFPNYSSELNVNALLLGDSALYLCASSLGDRVNTEAFFGQGTRLTVV.